The following is a TCR beta chain sequence with its context. Antigen: not known. RNA extraction and reverse transcription yielded cDNA as sequencing template. Sequencing used immunoSEQ multiplex PCR; TCRdb keeps in-frame clones, though not all of them. The sample has under 130,000 clones, 55% seen once; the top ten hold about 9%. This specimen comes from a study of CD8+ T cells in alopecia areata. The CDR3 is made up of 11 amino acids. Germline V gives CDR1 SQVTM, CDR2 ANQGSEA. V was pared by 8 bases and J by 5 bases, with 10 bases between. Whole-study findings and limits: Scalp lesions, especially in alopecia totalis/universalis, had higher clonality than normal scalp.

The gene calls are TRBV29-1 and TRBJ1-5, with unresolved D. This TCR was recovered from a human donor in good health. The sample comprised CD4+ T cells sorted from blood. CDR3 in DNA: TGCAGCCCTCTAAGCTATCAGCCCCAGCATTTT. This encodes CSPLSYQPQHF.